The source of this T cell receptor beta chain is a study of CD8+ T cells in alopecia areata. Trimming took 1 base from V and 5 from J; bases not matched to a gene: 4. This CDR3 region has 14 residues. Germline V gene sequence: CDR1 SEHNR, CDR2 FQNEAQ (reference sequence). In its sample, this clone was seen a few times. The sequencing template was cDNA reverse transcribed from extracted RNA. Clones were sequenced by immunoSEQ multiplex PCR, and TCRdb holds only the in-frame ones, with some missing. The sample lists 100,000 to 120,000 clones, around 59% seen once, with 20% in the top ten. This TCR came from a human donor in good health. The sample was CD8+ T cells sorted from blood. The chain uses TRBV7-9 and TRBJ2-5; TRBD1 agrees at 7 bases. In DNA form, the CDR3 reads TGTGCCAGCAGCTTAGAGGGGGCGGAGGAGACCCAGTACTTC. It encodes CASSLEGAEETQYF.